These 23 T cell receptor beta chains were sequenced from one sample in a study of blood T cell repertoires in COVID-19. Assay: immunoSEQ multiplex PCR; the TCRdb copy retains only in-frame clones and omits some. The table shows 200,000 to 250,000 clones, with more than 65% occurring only once. The sample taken for sequencing was peripheral blood. The origin of the receptors is a woman in her twenties or thirties who had recovered from COVID-19.

This clone came up once. The chain couples TRBV6-6 to TRBJ2-7; maybe TRBD2 (5 bases). Germline V lookup: CDR1 MNHNY, CDR2 SVGAGI (reference sequence). The germline V and J ends were trimmed by 5 bases and 1 base, with 6 bases remaining between them. The CDR3 length is 12 residues. CDR3 coding DNA: TGTGCCAGCAGTCTAGCTTCCTACGAGCAGTACTTC. It encodes CASSLASYEQYF.

This rearrangement joins TRBV19 to TRBJ1-2; a weak D match, TRBD1 (6 bases). Germline assignment: CDR1 LNHDA and CDR2 SQIVND (reference sequence). CDR3 length: 14 residues. V was clipped by 6 bases and J by 2 bases, with 13 bases between them. The CDR3 region is CASSGRGENYGYTF. For the CDR3, the DNA is TGTGCCAGTAGCGGCAGGGGAGAGAACTATGGCTACACCTTC.

The rearrangement uses TRBV7-2 and TRBJ2-2; the D is unclear. CDR1 and CDR2 (germline): SGHTA, FQGNSA. The CDR3 spans 15 residues. The V gene lost 5 bases and the J gene lost 0 bases, with 10 bases spanning the gap. The chain's CDR3 is CASSENTPNTGELFF. CDR3 sequence (DNA): TGTGCCAGCAGCGAGAATACCCCGAACACCGGGGAGCTGTTTTTT.

CDR3 amino acids: CASSMVQGSNQPQHF. The CDR3 DNA reads TGTGCCAGTAGTATGGTTCAGGGTTCCAATCAGCCCCAGCATTTT. The chain joins TRBV19 to TRBJ1-5; D may be TRBD1 (5 bases). This CDR3 spans 15 amino acids. Trimming pared 3 bases from V and 3 bases from J, leaving 12 bases between. Germline V gene sequence: CDR1 LNHDA, CDR2 SQIVND (reference sequence).

This sequence joins TRBV10-3 and TRBJ2-1; weak D call: TRBD2 (5 bases). V was trimmed by 3 bases and J by 6 bases, leaving 12 bases between them. The germline gives CDR1 ENHRY, CDR2 SYGVKD. The CDR3 has 14 amino acids. CDR3 residues: CAISDIGLRNEQFF. The CDR3 bases are TGTGCCATCAGTGATATAGGACTCCGCAATGAGCAGTTCTTC.

Ten or more counts support this clone. V and J are TRBV16 and TRBJ1-1; D remains unclear. V shed 2 bases and J shed 6 bases, with 16 bases lying between them. Germline V gives CDR1 KGHSY, CDR2 FQNENV. The CDR3 contains 15 residues. The CDR3 loop is CASSQSRGYDAEAFF. The CDR3 DNA sequence: TGTGCCAGCAGCCAAAGCCGAGGGTATGACGCTGAAGCTTTCTTT.

V and J are TRBV18 and TRBJ2-2; a possible D gene is TRBD1 (7 bases). Germline V CDR1 and CDR2: KGHSH, LQKENI. V lost 3 bases and J lost 0, with 14 bases in between. The CDR3 spans 17 residues. DNA for the CDR3: TGTGCCAGCTCACCCCAACAGGGGACTCCGAACACCGGGGAGCTGTTTTTT. It encodes CASSPQQGTPNTGELFF. The entire variable domain, with the rest obtained from reference TRBV18 and TRBJ2-2, is as follows: NAGVMQNPRHLVRRRGQEARLRCSPMKGHSHVYWYRQLPEEGLKFMVYLQKENIIDESGMPKERFSAEFPKEGPSILRIQQVVRGDSAAYFCASSPQQGTPNTGELFFGEGSRLTVL.

The chain carries TRBV5-1 and TRBJ2-1; 7 bases match TRBD1. This CDR3 is 15 amino acids long. V was clipped by 0 bases and J by 4 bases; unmatched bases: 4. CDR1 and CDR2 from the germline V gene are SGHRS and YFSETQ. The DNA of the CDR3 is TGCGCCAGCAGCTTGGTGGGACAGACTTACAATGAGCAGTTCTTC. It encodes CASSLVGQTYNEQFF.

The genes are TRBV11-2 and TRBJ2-2; 10 bases are a match to TRBD2. Germline CDR1 and CDR2: SGHAT and FQNNGV. The CDR3 is 16 residues long. V shed 5 bases and J 6 bases; nucleotides not matched to a gene: 9. The DNA of the CDR3 is TGTGCCAGCAGCGAGGGGAGCGGGAGGGTATCCGGGGAGCTGTTTTTT. It specifies CASSEGSGRVSGELFF.

This clone showed up just a few times. V gene TRBV7-9 combines with J gene TRBJ1-1; no reliable D call. Germline V gene sequence: CDR1 SEHNR, CDR2 FQNEAQ (reference sequence). The V end lost 3 bases, the J end lost 3 bases, and 8 bases lay between the germline ends. The CDR3 loop spans 13 amino acids. In DNA, the CDR3 is TGTGCCAGCAGCTTGAGTTTGTACACTGAAGCTTTCTTT. It encodes CASSLSLYTEAFF.

This CDR3 is CASSPPGGANSPLHF. CDR3 sequence (DNA): TGTGCCAGCTCACCACCTGGGGGGGCTAATTCACCCCTCCACTTT. This rearrangement joins TRBV18 to TRBJ1-6; possible D gene TRBD1, 6 bases. The CDR3 spans 15 residues. V was cut by 0 bases and J by 6 bases, with 9 bases left in between. Germline assignment: CDR1 KGHSH and CDR2 LQKENI.

The V call is TRBV28, the J call TRBJ1-5; D remains ambiguous. The V end was cut by 7 bases, the J end by 3 bases, with 16 bases between. The CDR3 spans 15 residues. The germline V gene has CDR1 MDHEN and CDR2 SYDVKM. CDR3 coding DNA: TGTGCCAGCACCGGCGCGCGGCAGTACAATCAGCCCCAGCATTTT. The encoded protein is CASTGARQYNQPQHF.

The chain uses TRBV30 and TRBJ1-6; D perhaps matches TRBD1 (6 bases). The V gene lost 8 bases and the J gene lost 1 base, with 9 bases spanning the gap. The CDR3 sequence is 13 residues long. Germline values: CDR1 GTSNPN, CDR2 SVGIG (reference sequence). CDR3 loop: CAGQKSYNSPLHF. The CDR3, as DNA: TGTGCCGGACAGAAATCCTATAATTCACCCCTCCACTTT.

The V and J genes are TRBV24-1 and TRBJ2-2, with D perhaps matching TRBD1 (6 bases). The CDR3 covers 15 residues. Trimming removed 3 bases at V and 3 bases at J, with 10 bases between. Germline V CDR1 and CDR2: KGHDR, SFDVKD. As DNA, the CDR3 is TGTGCCACCAGTGATAGGGGGATATACACCGGGGAGCTGTTTTTT. As protein: CATSDRGIYTGELFF.

This clone turned up a few times. J is TRBJ1-3 and V is TRBV11-2; D is uncertain. The CDR3 length is 15 residues. Trimming shortened V by 5 bases and J by 0 bases, and 11 bases separated the two germline ends. Germline CDR1 SGHAT, CDR2 FQNNGV. Here the CDR3 reads CASSRGQDSGNTIYF. Written as DNA, the CDR3 is TGTGCCAGCAGCCGCGGGCAAGACTCTGGAAACACCATATATTTT.

The J gene is TRBJ2-7, the V gene TRBV5-4; 13 bases match TRBD2. Germline V gene data show CDR1 as SGHNT and CDR2 as YYREEE (reference sequence). There are 15 residues in the CDR3. Unmatched junction bases numbered 3, after V lost 3 bases and J lost 3 bases. The CDR3 sequence is CASSSGTSGDYEQYF. In nucleotides, the CDR3 is TGTGCCAGCAGCTCGGGGACTAGCGGGGACTACGAGCAGTACTTC. Using reference TRBV5-4 and TRBJ2-7 for the parts outside the CDR3, the full variable domain is ETGVTQSPTHLIKTRGQQVTLRCSSQSGHNTVSWYQQALGQGPQFIFQYYREEENGRGNFPPRFSGLQFPNYSSELNVNALELDDSALYLCASSSGTSGDYEQYFGPGTRLTVT.

V gene TRBV10-2 combines with J gene TRBJ2-7; no clear D. This CDR3 has 14 residues. Trimming shortened V by 0 bases and J by 3 bases, and 9 bases separated the two germline ends. Looked up from germline, CDR1 is WSHSY and CDR2 is SAAADI. CDR3 coding DNA: TGCGCCAGCAGTGAGTCCCCGGAGTACTACGAGCAGTACTTC. It codes for CASSESPEYYEQYF.

The chain combines TRBV28 with TRBJ2-5, with D possibly being TRBD1 (6 bases). The germline V gene has CDR1 MDHEN and CDR2 SYDVKM. The CDR3 extends over 15 amino acids. The V gene lost 5 bases and the J gene lost 3 bases, with 16 bases spanning the gap. DNA for the CDR3: TGTGCCAGCAGTACCAACGAGGGACATAAAGAGACCCAGTACTTC. Translation gives CASSTNEGHKETQYF.

The chain has TRBV11-2 and TRBJ1-1; D is unclear. The germline gives CDR1 SGHAT, CDR2 FQNNGV. The CDR3 sequence is 15 residues long. V gave up 5 bases and J gave up 5 bases, with 18 bases separating them. The CDR3 DNA reads TGTGCCAGCAGCCTCCTTTACGGTGGGGAGACTGAAGCTTTCTTT. Translated, it gives CASSLLYGGETEAFF.

The chain recombines TRBV5-6 with TRBJ2-5; D is perhaps TRBD1 (5 bases). The germline V gene encodes CDR1 SGHDT and CDR2 YYEEEE. Between the trimmed V and J ends, which lost 2 bases and 6 bases, there was a span of 14 bases. The CDR3 loop spans 14 amino acids. The CDR3 sequence: CASSLQVVWKTQYF. Here the CDR3 DNA reads TGTGCCAGCAGCTTACAGGTGGTGTGGAAGACCCAGTACTTC.

This clone was found once. The chain uses TRBV7-9 and TRBJ2-2, with TRBD2 matching 11 bases. The CDR3 spans 15 residues. With 8 bases clipped from V and 7 bases from J, the junction kept 9 bases outside the gene matches. Per the germline V gene, CDR1 is SEHNR and CDR2 is FQNEAQ (reference sequence). CDR3 residues: CASPNSGRAGGELFF. The CDR3 region has the DNA TGTGCCAGCCCCAATAGCGGGAGGGCCGGCGGGGAGCTGTTTTTT.

This clone was detected a few times. V gene TRBV11-3 combines with J gene TRBJ2-1; D uncertain. Trimming cost V 0 bases and J 2 bases, with 5 bases left between them. The CDR3 is 14 amino acids. The germline V gene encodes CDR1 SGHNT and CDR2 YENEEA. CDR3 DNA: TGTGCCAGCAGCTTAGATGGGCCCTACAATGAGCAGTTCTTC. Residues: CASSLDGPYNEQFF.

The V gene is TRBV19, the J gene TRBJ2-7, with D unresolved. Looked up from germline, CDR1 is LNHDA and CDR2 is SQIVND (reference sequence). This CDR3 has 16 amino acids. Trimming removed 2 bases from V and 0 bases from J, with 14 bases in between. The CDR3 sequence: CASSIKTAGTSYEQYF. Here the CDR3 DNA reads TGTGCCAGTAGTATAAAAACGGCAGGCACCTCCTACGAGCAGTACTTC.